A single T cell receptor (beta chain) is shown here with its context. Its recognized antigen is unknown. Nothing much larger sits one base from this clone, and base qualities are not available. The data stem from a study of T cell repertoires in cytomegalovirus infection (dated by TCRdb to between 2017 and 2020). With respect to the entire study: Alongside well-studied HLA-B-restricted epitopes, the peptide stimulations were aimed at recently identified HLA-C-restricted CMV epitopes, whose presentation resists viral immunomodulation. Because public TCR beta signatures pointed to carriage of CMV infection together with the matching HLA type, the HLA type of each donor mattered for the analysis. Summary of the overall study and its limitations: In both this cohort and an independent cohort of 352 donors, the cumulative frequency of public TCR beta family members distinguished carriers of CMV infection plus the relevant HLA type. In the ex vivo response, HLA-C-restricted CMV-specific TCR beta clonotypes were dominant, and in two of eight donors the single most frequent clonotype came from this HLA-C-restricted group.

CDR1 and CDR2, per the germline V gene (reference sequence), are MNHEY and SMNVEV. The CDR3 starts with the cysteine, ends with the phenylalanine, and has 14 residues. Only CDR3 DNA remains: 42 bases, in frame from the first base. The V end loses 0 bases and the J end loses 7 bases, and a stretch of 12 bases separates them. Interpreted using the paper, the treatment or condition label stands for: in vitro stimulation with specific CMV peptide epitopes to enrich CMV-specific T cells. Sequenced on an Illumina HiSeq 1500. Using fastp at Q25 and MiXCR, TCRdb reprocessed the public reads and kept productive beta chains. Each CDR3 protein gets just one entry, which takes the most common genes and DNA from the rows behind it. The sample records 650,000 to 850,000 distinct CDR3 sequences, almost 30% of which are singletons. 13% of the sample belongs to the ten largest clones.

The chain is made from TRBV27 and TRBJ1-2; the D gene identity is not certain. Source: cultured CD8+ T cells from PBMCs, taken from culture after CMV antigen stimulation. The sequence derives from a human donor in good health (CMV status not recorded). Some clones in this sample may be carry-over from other donors' samples. The DNA sequence is given as TGTGCCAGCAGTTTATCCGTTGGCTTCACTGGCTACACCTTC. Translated, it gives CASSLSVGFTGYTF.